This record concerns one T cell receptor (beta chain) sequence. This specimen comes from a study of control samples from healthy donors and cancer patients. With V trimmed by 8 bases and J by 0 bases, 4 bases remained unmatched. The CDR3 is made up of 14 amino acids. CDR1 is MNHEY and CDR2 is SMNVEV in the germline V gene (reference sequence). Only in-frame clones appear in the TCRdb table, and some are missing; sequencing was by immunoSEQ multiplex PCR. The repertoire holds roughly 88,000 clones, with approximately 93% as singletons. Sequenced: blood. The rearrangement uses TRBV27 and TRBJ1-1; 9 nucleotides agree with TRBD1. This receptor was identified in a man aged 18 to 29 in good health. The CDR3: CASGQGLMNTEAFF. CDR3 nucleotides: TGTGCCAGCGGACAGGGGCTAATGAACACTGAAGCTTTCTTT.